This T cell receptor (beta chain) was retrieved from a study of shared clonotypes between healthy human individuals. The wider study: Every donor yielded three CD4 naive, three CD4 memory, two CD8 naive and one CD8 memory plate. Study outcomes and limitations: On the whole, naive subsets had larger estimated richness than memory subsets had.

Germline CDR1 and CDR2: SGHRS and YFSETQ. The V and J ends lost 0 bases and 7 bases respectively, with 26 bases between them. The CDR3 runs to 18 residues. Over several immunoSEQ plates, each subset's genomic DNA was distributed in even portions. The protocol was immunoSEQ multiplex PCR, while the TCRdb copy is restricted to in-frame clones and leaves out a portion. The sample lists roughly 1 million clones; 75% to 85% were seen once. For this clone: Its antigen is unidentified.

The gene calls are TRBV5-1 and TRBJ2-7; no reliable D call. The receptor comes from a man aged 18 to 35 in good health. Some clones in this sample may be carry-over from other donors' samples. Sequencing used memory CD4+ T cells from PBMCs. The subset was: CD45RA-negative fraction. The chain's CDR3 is CASSLDSGEQVTEREQYF. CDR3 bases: TGCGCCAGCAGCTTGGATTCGGGCGAGCAGGTGACTGAAAGAGAGCAGTACTTC.